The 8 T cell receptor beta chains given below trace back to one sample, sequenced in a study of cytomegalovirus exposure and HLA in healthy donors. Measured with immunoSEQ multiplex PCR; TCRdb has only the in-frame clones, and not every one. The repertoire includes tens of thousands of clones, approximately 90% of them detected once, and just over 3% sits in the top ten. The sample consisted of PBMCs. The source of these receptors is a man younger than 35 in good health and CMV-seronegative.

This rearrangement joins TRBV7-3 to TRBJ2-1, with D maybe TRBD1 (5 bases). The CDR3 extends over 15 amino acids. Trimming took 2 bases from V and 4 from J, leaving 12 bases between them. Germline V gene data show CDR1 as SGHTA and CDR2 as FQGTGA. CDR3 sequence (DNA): TGTGCCAGCAGCTTATCCCATGACAGTTACAATGAGCAGTTCTTC. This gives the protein CASSLSHDSYNEQFF. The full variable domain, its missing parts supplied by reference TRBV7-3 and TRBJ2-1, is GAGVSQTPSNKVTEKGKYVELRCDPISGHTALYWYRQSLGQGPEFLIYFQGTGAADDSGLPNDRFFAVRPEGSVSTLKIQRTERGDSAVYLCASSLSHDSYNEQFFGPGTRLTVL.

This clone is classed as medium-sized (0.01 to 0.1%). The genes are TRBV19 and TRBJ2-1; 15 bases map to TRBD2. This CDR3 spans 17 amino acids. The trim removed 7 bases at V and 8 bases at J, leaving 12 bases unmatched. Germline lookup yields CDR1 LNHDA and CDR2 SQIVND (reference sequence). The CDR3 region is CASTSIPGLAGGYEQFF. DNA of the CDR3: TGTGCCAGTACCTCAATCCCGGGACTAGCGGGAGGATATGAGCAGTTCTTC. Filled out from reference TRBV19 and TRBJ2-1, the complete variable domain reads DGGITQSPKYLFRKEGQNVTLSCEQNLNHDAMYWYRQDPGQGLRLIYYSQIVNDFQKGDIAEGYSVSREKKESFPLTVTSAQKNPTAFYLCASTSIPGLAGGYEQFFGPGTRLTVL.

CDR3 region: CASSNKTSGSITAQYF. DNA for the CDR3: TGTGCCAGCTCAAATAAAACTAGCGGGAGCATTACTGCGCAGTATTTT. The chain couples TRBV18 to TRBJ2-3; 11 nucleotides match TRBD2. There are 16 residues in the CDR3. The germline V gene encodes CDR1 KGHSH and CDR2 LQKENI. Losses at the gene ends were 5 bases for V and 10 bases for J; bases not matched to a gene: 14.

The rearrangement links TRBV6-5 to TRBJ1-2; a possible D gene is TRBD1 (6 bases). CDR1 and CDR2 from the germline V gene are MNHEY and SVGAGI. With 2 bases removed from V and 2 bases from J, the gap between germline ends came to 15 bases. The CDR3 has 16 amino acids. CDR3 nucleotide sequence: TGTGCCAGCAGTTACGGCGCGGGGGGCCGAAACTATGGCTACACCTTC. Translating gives CASSYGAGGRNYGYTF.

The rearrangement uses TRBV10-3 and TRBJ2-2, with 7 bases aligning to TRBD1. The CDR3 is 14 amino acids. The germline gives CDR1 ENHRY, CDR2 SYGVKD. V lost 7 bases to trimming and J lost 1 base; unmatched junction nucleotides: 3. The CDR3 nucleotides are TGTGCCATCACCGGGGACAGGAACACCGGGGAGCTGTTTTTT. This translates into CAITGDRNTGELFF.

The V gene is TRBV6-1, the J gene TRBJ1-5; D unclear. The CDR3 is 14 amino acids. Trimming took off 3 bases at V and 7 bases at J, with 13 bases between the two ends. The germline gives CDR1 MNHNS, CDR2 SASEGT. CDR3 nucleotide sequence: TGTGCCAGCAGTGACCAGGCCCGAGGGCAGCCCCAGCATTTT. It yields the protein CASSDQARGQPQHF.

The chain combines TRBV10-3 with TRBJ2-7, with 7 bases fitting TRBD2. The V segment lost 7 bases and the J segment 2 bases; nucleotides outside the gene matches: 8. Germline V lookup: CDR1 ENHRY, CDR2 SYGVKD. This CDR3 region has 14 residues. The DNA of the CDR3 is TGTGCCATCACTGGGCAGAGCGGGGCCTACGAGCAGTACTTC. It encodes CAITGQSGAYEQYF.

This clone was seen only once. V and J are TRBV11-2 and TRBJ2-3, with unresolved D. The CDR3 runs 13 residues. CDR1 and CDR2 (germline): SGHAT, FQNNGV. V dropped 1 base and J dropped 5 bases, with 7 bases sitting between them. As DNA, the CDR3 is TGTGCCAGCAGCTTAGTTCTTAAAGATACGCAGTATTTT. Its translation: CASSLVLKDTQYF. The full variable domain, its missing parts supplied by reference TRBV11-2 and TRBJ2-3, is EAGVAQSPRYKIIEKRQSVAFWCNPISGHATLYWYQQILGQGPKLLIQFQNNGVVDDSQLPKDRFSAERLKGVDSTLKIQPAKLEDSAVYLCASSLVLKDTQYFGPGTRLTVL.